The source of this T cell receptor (beta chain) is a study of shared clonotypes between healthy human individuals. V was pared by 5 bases and J by 0 bases, with 10 bases between. CDR3 size: 15 residues. CDR1 and CDR2 from the germline V gene are SEHNR and FQNEAQ (reference sequence). The repertoire was sequenced with immunoSEQ multiplex PCR; TCRdb's copy has only in-frame clones and lacks some. Of approximately 810,000 clones in the sample, 80% to 95% are singletons; the top ten hold 20% to 30%. Naive CD8 cells, CD45RO-negative and positively selected for CCR7, excluded terminally differentiated effector memory CD45RA+ cells.

The sample consisted of naive CD8+ T cells sorted from blood. The TCR was taken from a man aged 25 to 40 in good health. This chain joins TRBV7-9 and TRBJ1-4, with no clear D. The CDR3 region is CASSQPPSTNEKLFF. CDR3 bases: TGTGCCAGCAGCCAGCCTCCATCAACTAATGAAAAACTGTTTTTT.